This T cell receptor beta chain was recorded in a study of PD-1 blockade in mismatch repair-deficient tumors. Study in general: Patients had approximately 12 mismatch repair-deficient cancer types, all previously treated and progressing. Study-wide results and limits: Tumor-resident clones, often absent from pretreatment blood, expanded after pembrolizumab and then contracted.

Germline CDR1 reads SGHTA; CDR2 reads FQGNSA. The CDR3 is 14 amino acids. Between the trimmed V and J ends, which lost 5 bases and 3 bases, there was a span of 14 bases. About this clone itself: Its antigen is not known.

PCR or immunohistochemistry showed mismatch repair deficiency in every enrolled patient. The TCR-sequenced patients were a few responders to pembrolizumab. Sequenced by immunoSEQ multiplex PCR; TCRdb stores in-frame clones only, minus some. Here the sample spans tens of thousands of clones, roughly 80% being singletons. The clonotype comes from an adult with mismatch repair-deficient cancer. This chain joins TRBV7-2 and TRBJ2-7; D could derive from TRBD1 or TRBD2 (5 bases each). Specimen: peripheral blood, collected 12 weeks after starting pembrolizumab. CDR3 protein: CASSIPGPRYEQYF. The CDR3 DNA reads TGTGCCAGCAGCATCCCGGGACCCCGCTACGAGCAGTACTTC.